The sequence of this TCR beta chain was determined in a study of graft-versus-host responses after intestinal transplantation. Study summary: Transplants were multivisceral, liver-intestinal, or isolated intestinal. Anti-thymocyte globulin was used for induction in all recipients, who then took tacrolimus and steroids for around 3 years. Study-level results: The presence of high graft-versus-host to host-versus-graft clonal ratios in allografts characterized patients with graft-donor T cell macrochimerism. GvH clonotypes were identified within recipient marrow, with a subset emerging first in ileum or blood.

This clone appeared a single time. Its specificity is not known. TCRdb's copy holds only in-frame clones and misses some; the assay was immunoSEQ multiplex PCR. This table holds approximately 46,000 clones, approximately 88% found once. The germline V gene has CDR1 LNHDA and CDR2 SQIVND (reference sequence). V lost 5 bases to trimming and J lost 4 bases, with 12 bases between them. CDR3 size: 13 residues. The genes are TRBV19 and TRBJ2-7; D possibly matches TRBD1 or TRBD2 (5 bases each). The specimen comprised unstimulated CD4+ T cells sorted from spleen or lymph node cells, sampled before transplant. The receptor comes from a human donor who was the organ donor for an intestinal transplant. CDR3: CASSVGRRYEQYF. CDR3 coding DNA: TGTGCCAGTAGTGTGGGACGCCGATACGAGCAGTACTTC.